Shown below are 27 T cell receptor beta chains from a single sample sequenced in a study of blood T cell repertoires in COVID-19. Sequencing used immunoSEQ multiplex PCR; TCRdb keeps in-frame clones, though not all of them. This repertoire shows about 310,000 clones, about 89% found once; its top ten account for around a tenth. Source material: PBMCs or T cells enriched from blood (not recorded which). The receptor set was obtained from a woman aged 40 to 50 who had recovered from COVID-19.

The gene calls are TRBV3-1 (or the pseudogene TRBV3-2) and TRBJ2-5, with TRBD1 identical over 8 bases. The CDR3 has 16 amino acids. Trimming at V came to 4 bases and at J to 3 bases, leaving 10 bases not matched to a gene. In germline, CDR1 is LGHDT, CDR2 YNNKEL (reference sequence). CDR3 nucleotide sequence: TGTGCCAGCAGCCCTGGCGAAGGACAGGGTGAAGAGACCCAGTACTTC. It yields the protein CASSPGEGQGEETQYF.

The chain employs TRBV24-1 and TRBJ2-5, with 8 positions matching TRBD1. This CDR3 comprises 15 residues. Germline V gene data show CDR1 as KGHDR and CDR2 as SFDVKD. Trimming cost V 4 bases and J 5 bases; bases outside gene matches: 8. The CDR3 reads CATSDPGQGLETQYF. CDR3 nucleotide sequence: TGTGCCACCAGTGACCCCGGACAGGGTTTGGAGACCCAGTACTTC.

CDR3: CASSLGVAGATPFYNEQFF. CDR3 nucleotides: TGTGCCAGCAGCTTGGGGGTAGCGGGAGCCACCCCATTCTACAATGAGCAGTTCTTC. The gene calls are TRBV5-4 and TRBJ2-1; 9 bases match TRBD2. The CDR3 loop spans 19 amino acids. After removal of 0 bases from V and 3 bases from J, the junction contained 13 bases not matched to a gene. In germline, CDR1 is SGHNT, CDR2 YYREEE (reference sequence).

The chain is built from TRBV19 and TRBJ2-3; a possible D gene is TRBD2 (6 bases). V shed 4 bases and J shed 2 bases, with 13 bases lying between them. Per germline, CDR1 LNHDA and CDR2 SQIVND (reference sequence). This CDR3 spans 15 amino acids. CDR3 sequence: CASSTSVNPTDTQYF. The CDR3 nucleotides read TGTGCCAGTAGTACTAGCGTAAACCCCACAGATACGCAGTATTTT.

The CDR3 DNA reads TGTGCCAGCAGCAAAGAGGGGATGAACACTGAAGCTTTCTTT. Its protein product is CASSKEGMNTEAFF. The chain uses TRBV21-1 and TRBJ1-1; the table calls TRBD1, which could not be checked here. TRBV21-1 is tagged as a pseudogene. The CDR3 covers 14 residues.

The chain carries TRBV4-3 and TRBJ2-3; the match to TRBD2 covers 7 bases. Germline V gives CDR1 LGHNA, CDR2 YSLEER. CDR3 length: 18 amino acids. Germline trimming cut 0 bases from V and 0 bases from J; bases unmatched to any gene: 9. The CDR3, as DNA: TGCGCCAGCAGCCAAGATTTAAGGGGCGGGAGTAGCACAGATACGCAGTATTTT. Encoded protein: CASSQDLRGGSSTDTQYF.

V and J are TRBV19 and TRBJ2-2, with a weak D call TRBD1 (6 bases). The CDR3 contains 14 residues. CDR1 is LNHDA, CDR2 SQIVND, per germline (reference sequence). The V end lost 9 bases, the J end lost 1 base, and 12 bases lay between the germline ends. The CDR3 bases are TGTGCCAGCAGGGGAGAGAGGAACACCGGGGAGCTGTTTTTT. It specifies CASRGERNTGELFF.

This chain joins TRBV18 and TRBJ2-1; the match to TRBD2 covers 12 bases. Per germline, CDR1 KGHSH and CDR2 LQKENI. Trimming took 0 bases from V and 7 from J; bases not matched to a gene: 4. This CDR3 has 16 amino acids. Here the CDR3 reads CASSPPLAGGWNEQFF. In nucleotides, the CDR3 is TGTGCCAGCTCACCACCCCTAGCGGGAGGGTGGAATGAGCAGTTCTTC.

This clone has a handful of counts. The genes are TRBV11-3 and TRBJ2-1; 10 nucleotides line up with TRBD1. Germline V gene lookup returns CDR1 SGHNT and CDR2 YENEEA. With V trimmed by 5 bases and J by 4 bases, 5 bases remained unmatched. This CDR3 is 15 amino acids long. CDR3 sequence: CASSQDRGLYNEQFF. The CDR3 coding sequence is TGTGCCAGCAGCCAAGACAGGGGGCTATACAATGAGCAGTTCTTC.

The genes are TRBV10-3 and TRBJ1-4, with 9 bases lining up with TRBD1. The CDR3 totals 15 residues. Germline loops: CDR1 ENHRY, CDR2 SYGVKD. The trim removed 0 bases at V and 5 bases at J, leaving 1 base unmatched. The CDR3 DNA sequence: TGTGCCATCAGTGAGTCGGGGACAGGGAATGAAAAACTGTTTTTT. Protein: CAISESGTGNEKLFF.

V is TRBV2 and J is TRBJ2-7, with 12 nucleotides matching TRBD1. CDR3 length: 14 amino acids. V trimming: 6 bases; J trimming: 5 bases; junction bases outside the gene matches: 5. Germline V gene lookup returns CDR1 SNHLY and CDR2 FYNNEI. The CDR3 is CASRTGTGGNEQYF. CDR3 DNA: TGTGCCAGCAGGACCGGGACAGGGGGCAACGAGCAGTACTTC.

The CDR3 DNA reads as TGTGCCTGGAGTTTGGGACAGGTTTCCTACGAGCAGTACTTC. This translates into CAWSLGQVSYEQYF. The gene calls are TRBV30 and TRBJ2-7; 8 positions match TRBD1. CDR3 length: 14 amino acids. Germline V CDR1 and CDR2: GTSNPN, SVGIG (reference sequence). V was clipped by 2 bases and J by 1 base; unmatched bases: 4.

This clone was picked up a small number of times. V and J are TRBV1 and TRBJ2-7; no check of the table's D call, TRBD2, against the DNA was made. TRBV1 is deemed a pseudogene. This CDR3 spans 15 amino acids. The CDR3 protein is CTSSQVDVAAYEQYF. The CDR3, as DNA: TGCACCAGCAGCCAAGTCGATGTCGCGGCTTACGAGCAGTACTTC.

This clone has only a few counts. This chain connects TRBV19 to TRBJ2-2, with TRBD1 matching 7 bases. The CDR3 is 16 amino acids. The V and J ends lost 2 bases and 0 bases, in that order; junction bases with no gene match: 3. Per the germline V gene, CDR1 is LNHDA and CDR2 is SQIVND (reference sequence). CDR3 nucleotides: TGTGCCAGTAGTATAAACAGGGGCGCGAACACCGGGGAGCTGTTTTTT. Encoded protein: CASSINRGANTGELFF.

A single count supports this clone. The chain joins TRBV7-9 to TRBJ1-2; the match to TRBD1 covers 10 bases. Germline lookup yields CDR1 SEHNR and CDR2 FQNEAQ (reference sequence). The CDR3 runs to 14 residues. After removal of 4 bases from V and 8 bases from J, the junction contained 7 bases not matched to a gene. The CDR3 nucleotides read TGTGCCAGCAGCTCAGCCGGGACAGGGGCGGGCTACACCTTC. The encoded protein is CASSSAGTGAGYTF.

The chain couples TRBV10-3 to TRBJ2-1, with D maybe TRBD2 (6 bases). Trimming removed 6 bases at V and 7 bases at J, with 16 bases between. The CDR3 extends over 14 amino acids. Looked up from germline, CDR1 is ENHRY and CDR2 is SYGVKD. As DNA, the CDR3 is TGTGCCATCAGCCCGGGACTTTGGAGAAATGAGCAGTTCTTC. Residues: CAISPGLWRNEQFF.

This clone was seen just once. V usage is TRBV29-1 and J usage is TRBJ2-1; D uncertain. V was clipped by 7 bases and J by 0 bases, with 10 bases between them. The CDR3 runs 13 residues. Germline-derived CDR1 and CDR2 are SQVTM and ANQGSEA. CDR3 sequence reads: CSAQHSSYNEQFF. Written as DNA, the CDR3 is TGCAGCGCCCAACACAGCTCCTACAATGAGCAGTTCTTC.

This chain connects TRBV6-2 or TRBV6-3 to TRBJ2-5; weak D call: TRBD2 (6 bases). With 2 bases removed from V and 5 bases from J, the gap between germline ends came to 15 bases. Germline V gives CDR1 MNHEY, CDR2 SVGEGT. The CDR3 is 15 residues long. For the CDR3, the DNA is TGTGCCAGCAGTTACGAGGCGGGGACGGGCGAGACCCAGTACTTC. This encodes CASSYEAGTGETQYF.

The J gene is TRBJ1-6, the V gene TRBV18; tentatively, D is TRBD1 (5 bases). The CDR3 loop spans 13 amino acids. Germline lookup yields CDR1 KGHSH and CDR2 LQKENI. Trimming shortened V by 3 bases and J by 10 bases, and 10 bases separated the two germline ends. The CDR3 here is CASSPLQVSPLHF. The CDR3 DNA follows: TGTGCCAGCTCACCCTTACAGGTATCACCCCTCCACTTT.

The genes are TRBV28 and TRBJ2-1; the match to TRBD2 covers 11 bases. Germline CDR1 reads MDHEN; CDR2 reads SYDVKM. Trimming cost V 7 bases and J 3 bases; bases outside gene matches: 2. The CDR3 spans 14 residues. The CDR3 DNA reads TGTGCCAGCAAGACTAGCGGGGACTACAATGAGCAGTTCTTC. As protein: CASKTSGDYNEQFF.

This clone was found a few times. The chain carries TRBV19 and TRBJ1-4, with TRBD1 matching over 7 bases. CDR3 length: 14 amino acids. In germline, CDR1 is LNHDA, CDR2 SQIVND (reference sequence). The V and J ends lost 4 bases and 8 bases, in that order; junction bases with no gene match: 7. Written as DNA, the CDR3 is TGTGCCAGTAGTAAGGACAGGATTAGGGAAAAACTGTTTTTT. Encoded protein: CASSKDRIREKLFF.

V and J are TRBV7-9 and TRBJ2-5; D remains unclear. This CDR3 has 12 amino acids. V dropped 1 base and J dropped 5 bases, with 5 bases sitting between them. CDR1 and CDR2 (germline): SEHNR, FQNEAQ (reference sequence). CDR3 sequence (DNA): TGTGCCAGCAGCTTAGTCGGGGAGACCCAGTACTTC. It yields the protein CASSLVGETQYF. Combining the CDR3 with reference TRBV7-9 and TRBJ2-5 gives the whole variable domain DTGVSQNPRHKITKRGQNVTFRCDPISEHNRLYWYRQTLGQGPEFLTYFQNEAQLEKSRLLSDRFSAERPKGSFSTLEIQRTEQGDSAMYLCASSLVGETQYFGPGTRLLVL.

V and J are TRBV19 and TRBJ1-1; D is unclear. In germline, CDR1 is LNHDA, CDR2 SQIVND (reference sequence). This CDR3 region has 16 residues. Trimming cost V 6 bases and J 0 bases, with 17 bases left between them. CDR3 amino acids: CASSPDPGGLNTEAFF. For the CDR3, the DNA is TGTGCCAGTAGCCCCGACCCCGGCGGGTTGAACACTGAAGCTTTCTTT.

The chain combines TRBV5-6 with TRBJ1-6; 7 bases fit TRBD1. This CDR3 contains 15 residues. V was clipped by 4 bases and J by 5 bases; unmatched bases: 6. CDR1 is SGHDT, CDR2 YYEEEE, per germline. The CDR3 here is CASSAMGQNNSPLHF. CDR3 bases: TGTGCCAGCAGCGCCATGGGACAGAATAATTCACCCCTCCACTTT.

This clone has a handful of counts. This chain uses TRBV7-3 with TRBJ1-2; tentatively, D is TRBD1 (6 bases). CDR1 and CDR2 (germline): SGHTA, FQGTGA. Deletions cut 5 bases from V and 0 bases from J, with 16 bases between. This CDR3 has 16 amino acids. The CDR3 DNA is TGTGCCAGCAGCCCGGGAGGGGGTTTGGCTAACTATGGCTACACCTTC. Protein sequence: CASSPGGGLANYGYTF.

V usage is TRBV2 and J usage is TRBJ1-2, with TRBD1 identical over 9 bases. The CDR3 has 15 residues. The germline V gene encodes CDR1 SNHLY and CDR2 FYNNEI. Trimming removed 6 bases from V and 4 bases from J; junction bases left unmatched: 9. Here the CDR3 DNA reads TGTGCCAGCAGCGCGGACAGGGGAACATTCTATGGCTACACCTTC. Amino acid sequence: CASSADRGTFYGYTF. Complete variable domain (other parts from reference TRBV2 and TRBJ1-2): EPEVTQTPSHQVTQMGQEVILRCVPISNHLYFYWYRQILGQKVEFLVSFYNNEISEKSEIFDDQFSVERPDGSNFTLKIRSTKLEDSAMYFCASSADRGTFYGYTFGSGTRLTVV.

The chain recombines TRBV9 with TRBJ1-3, with D perhaps matching TRBD1 (6 bases). This CDR3 has 19 residues. The germline gives CDR1 SGDLS, CDR2 YYNGEE. V gave up 0 bases and J gave up 0 bases, with 19 bases separating them. The CDR3 sequence is CASSVDSPRGASSGNTIYF. The CDR3 DNA is TGTGCCAGCAGCGTAGACAGCCCCCGGGGGGCCAGCTCTGGAAACACCATATATTTT.